These T cell receptor beta chains were read from a single sample in a study of Ad26.COV2.S vaccination and SARS-CoV-2 variants. Method: immunoSEQ multiplex PCR; TCRdb's copy keeps in-frame clones and lacks some. Of about 350,000 clones listed, approximately 81% are singletons. The source was peripheral blood, collected in a trial of Ad26.COV2.S vaccine versus placebo. Source of these receptors: a person aged 18-65 years who received the Ad26.COV2.S COVID-19 vaccine or a placebo. CDR3s include the opening cysteine and the closing phenylalanine or tryptophan. A D gene is named only where the DNA matches it firmly. Clone size is given for some rows only: seen once, a few or many times, or a class if the clone is expanded.

d_call j_call clone_size v_call cdr3_aa
. TRBJ1-5 . TRBV30 CAWSPPRGGQPQHF
TRBD1 TRBJ2-1 . TRBV18 CASSPGTGGYNEQFF
TRBD2 TRBJ2-1 . TRBV3-1/TRBV3-2 CASSSRGAGGSYNEQFF
. TRBJ1-1 . TRBV10-1 CASSESIWGKDEAFF
TRBD2 TRBJ2-3 . TRBV11-3 CASSLEGRGGADTQYF
. TRBJ2-5 . TRBV5-1 CASSLGTPRGETQYF
. TRBJ1-3 once TRBV7-9 CASQGVGNTIYF
. TRBJ2-7 once TRBV28 CASSDTRDFSYEQYF
. TRBJ1-1 many TRBV4-1 CASSPYGGYTEAFF
TRBD1 TRBJ1-2 . TRBV15 CATSRYSGGVYGYTF
TRBD2 TRBJ2-2 . TRBV2 CASRLALNTGELFF
. TRBJ2-1 . TRBV24-1 CATSDRPGLRAYNEQFF
. TRBJ2-7 . TRBV27 CASSRDQRSYEQYF
TRBD1 TRBJ1-2 . TRBV7-2 CASSPGTGDHGYTF
. TRBJ1-6 . TRBV10-3 CAISESVVGDRYNSPLHF
TRBD1 TRBJ1-2 . TRBV25-1 CASSERGQHGYTF
TRBD1 TRBJ2-3 few TRBV6-2/TRBV6-3 CASSSHGQVLTHTQYF
. TRBJ2-7 . TRBV7-9 CASSLVGGPSYEQYF
TRBD1 TRBJ2-2 . TRBV11-3 CASSSTGTGGTGELFF
. TRBJ2-7 . TRBV30 CAWSGKGGGAHEQYF
TRBD2 TRBJ2-1 . TRBV18 CASSPGTTDNEQFF
. TRBJ2-7 once TRBV27 CASSLGGPSYEQYF
TRBD2 TRBJ2-7 once TRBV9 CASSVGLAVGTYEQYF
TRBD2 TRBJ2-1 . TRBV10-1 CASSESSGGSYNEQFF
. TRBJ2-5 once TRBV7-7 CASSSDPGQLETQYF
. TRBJ2-1 . TRBV7-2 CASSLSPGLNYNEQFF
TRBD2 TRBJ2-3 . TRBV5-1 CASSLGAIILAGGTDTQYF
. TRBJ2-1 . TRBV29-1 CSVEAGLGGSYNEQFF
. TRBJ1-1 . TRBV7-2 CASSLGATEAFF
TRBD1 TRBJ1-5 few TRBV27 CATQPRPDRGRSNQPQHF
. TRBJ2-7 . TRBV30 CAWTALGLPTYEQYF
. TRBJ2-2 . TRBV30 CASSGSHGELFF
TRBD1 TRBJ2-2 few TRBV11-3 CASSPRTGTMNTGELFF
. TRBJ2-7 few TRBV5-4 CASRLMNGDYEQYF
. TRBJ1-1 many TRBV7-2 CASSLARGNTEAFF
TRBD1 TRBJ2-1 . TRBV4-3 CASSQGTGSYNEQFF
TRBD2 TRBJ2-1 . TRBV5-1 CASSFSGTHEQFF
TRBD1 TRBJ1-2 . TRBV6-1 CASSDRTGDGYTF
. TRBJ2-3 . TRBV18 CASSPSDSRSTDTQYF
. TRBJ1-4 . TRBV4-1 CASSQEAGRRKLFF
. TRBJ2-7 . TRBV18 CASSLSGPPGEQYF
TRBD2 TRBJ2-5 . TRBV11-2 CASTIGGGPRETQYF
TRBD1 TRBJ1-1 . TRBV15 CATRQGERMNTEAFF
. TRBJ2-7 . TRBV5-1 CASSQVGSSYEQYF
. TRBJ2-2 once TRBV29-1 CSGQKGVRTGELFF